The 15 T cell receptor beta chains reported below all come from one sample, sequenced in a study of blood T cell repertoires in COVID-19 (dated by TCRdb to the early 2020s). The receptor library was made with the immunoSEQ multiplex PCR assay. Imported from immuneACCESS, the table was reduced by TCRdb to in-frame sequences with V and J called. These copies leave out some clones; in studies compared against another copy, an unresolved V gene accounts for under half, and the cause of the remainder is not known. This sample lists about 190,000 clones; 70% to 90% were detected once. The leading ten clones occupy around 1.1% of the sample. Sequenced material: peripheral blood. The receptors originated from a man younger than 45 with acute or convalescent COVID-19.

CDR3 amino acids: CAISPPGYNEQFF. The CDR3 DNA follows: TGTGCCATTTCTCCCCCAGGCTACAATGAGCAGTTCTTC. The chain combines TRBV10-3 with TRBJ2-1, with no clear D. Germline V gene data show CDR1 as ENHRY and CDR2 as SYGVKD. Between the trimmed V and J ends, which lost 9 bases and 3 bases, there was a span of 12 bases. The CDR3 has 13 amino acids.

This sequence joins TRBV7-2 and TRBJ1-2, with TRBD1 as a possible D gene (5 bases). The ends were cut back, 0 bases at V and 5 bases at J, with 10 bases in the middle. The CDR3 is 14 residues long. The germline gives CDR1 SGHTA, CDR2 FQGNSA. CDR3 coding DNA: TGTGCCAGCAGCTTAGCGGGGCCTACTTATGGCTACACCTTC. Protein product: CASSLAGPTYGYTF.

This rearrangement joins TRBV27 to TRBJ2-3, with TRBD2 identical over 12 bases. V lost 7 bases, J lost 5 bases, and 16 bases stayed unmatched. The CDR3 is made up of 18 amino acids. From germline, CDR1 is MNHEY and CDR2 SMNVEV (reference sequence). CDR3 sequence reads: CASTLLAGGPRGVDTQYF. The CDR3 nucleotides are TGTGCCAGCACCCTTCTAGCGGGAGGGCCCCGGGGAGTAGATACGCAGTATTTT.

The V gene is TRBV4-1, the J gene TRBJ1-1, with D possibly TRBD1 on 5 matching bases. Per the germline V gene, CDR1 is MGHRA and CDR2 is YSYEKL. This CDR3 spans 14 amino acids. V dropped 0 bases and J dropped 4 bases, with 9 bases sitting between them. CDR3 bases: TGCGCCAGCAGCCAAGAACAGGACCTCACTGAAGCTTTCTTT. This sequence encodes CASSQEQDLTEAFF.

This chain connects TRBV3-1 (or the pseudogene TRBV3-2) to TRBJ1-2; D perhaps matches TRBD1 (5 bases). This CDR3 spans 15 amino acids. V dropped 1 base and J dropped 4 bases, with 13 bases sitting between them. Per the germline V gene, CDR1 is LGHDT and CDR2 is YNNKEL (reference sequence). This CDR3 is CASSQGVVGPYGYTF. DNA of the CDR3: TGTGCCAGCAGCCAAGGGGTAGTGGGGCCCTATGGCTACACCTTC.

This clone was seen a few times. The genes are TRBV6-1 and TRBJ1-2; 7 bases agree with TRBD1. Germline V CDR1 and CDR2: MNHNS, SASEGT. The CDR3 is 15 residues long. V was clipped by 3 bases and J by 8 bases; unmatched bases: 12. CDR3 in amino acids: CASSDLIDRAQGYTF. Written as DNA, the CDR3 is TGTGCCAGCAGTGACCTTATAGACAGGGCGCAAGGCTACACCTTC.

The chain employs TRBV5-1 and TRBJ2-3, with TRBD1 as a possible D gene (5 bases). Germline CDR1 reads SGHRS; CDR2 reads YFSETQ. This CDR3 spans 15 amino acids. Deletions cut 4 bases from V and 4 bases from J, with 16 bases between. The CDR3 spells CASSRSGSVPDTQYF. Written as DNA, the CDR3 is TGCGCCAGCAGCCGCTCAGGGTCAGTCCCAGATACGCAGTATTTT.

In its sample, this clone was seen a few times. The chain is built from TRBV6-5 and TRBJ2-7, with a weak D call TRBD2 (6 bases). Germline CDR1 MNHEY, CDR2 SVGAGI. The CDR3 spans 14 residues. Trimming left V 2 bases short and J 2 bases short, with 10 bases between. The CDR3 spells CASSYTGETYEQYF. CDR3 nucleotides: TGTGCCAGCAGTTACACGGGAGAGACCTACGAGCAGTACTTC.

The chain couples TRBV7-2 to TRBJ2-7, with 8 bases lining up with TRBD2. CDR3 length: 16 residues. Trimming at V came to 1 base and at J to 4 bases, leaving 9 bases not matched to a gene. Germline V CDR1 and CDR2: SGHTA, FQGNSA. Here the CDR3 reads CASSLVRAGGKYEQYF. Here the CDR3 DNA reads TGTGCCAGCAGCTTAGTCCGTGCGGGGGGAAAGTACGAGCAGTACTTC.

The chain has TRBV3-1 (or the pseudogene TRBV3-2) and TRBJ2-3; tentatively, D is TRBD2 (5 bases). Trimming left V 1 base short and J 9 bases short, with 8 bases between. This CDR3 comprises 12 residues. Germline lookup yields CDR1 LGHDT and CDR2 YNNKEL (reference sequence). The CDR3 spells CASSQGRYTQYF. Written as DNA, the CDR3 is TGTGCCAGCAGCCAAGGGAGGTACACGCAGTATTTT.

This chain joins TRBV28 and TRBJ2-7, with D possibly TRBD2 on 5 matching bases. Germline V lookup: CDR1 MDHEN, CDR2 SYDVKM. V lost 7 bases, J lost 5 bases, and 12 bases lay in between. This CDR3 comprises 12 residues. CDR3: CASKLRGDEQYF. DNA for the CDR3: TGTGCCAGCAAGTTACGGGGAGACGAGCAGTACTTC.

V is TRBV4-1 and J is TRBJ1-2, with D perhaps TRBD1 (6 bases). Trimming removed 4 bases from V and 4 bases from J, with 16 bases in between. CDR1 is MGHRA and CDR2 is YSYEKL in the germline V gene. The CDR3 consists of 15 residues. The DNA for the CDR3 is TGCGCCAGCAGCCTCCAACAGGGAACGAGCTATGGCTACACCTTC. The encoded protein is CASSLQQGTSYGYTF.

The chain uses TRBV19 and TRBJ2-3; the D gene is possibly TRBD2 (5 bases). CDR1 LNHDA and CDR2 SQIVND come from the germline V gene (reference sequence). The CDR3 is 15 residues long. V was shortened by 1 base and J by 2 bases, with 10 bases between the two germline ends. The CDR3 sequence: CASSIGGGYTDTQYF. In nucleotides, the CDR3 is TGTGCCAGTAGTATAGGAGGCGGGTACACAGATACGCAGTATTTT.

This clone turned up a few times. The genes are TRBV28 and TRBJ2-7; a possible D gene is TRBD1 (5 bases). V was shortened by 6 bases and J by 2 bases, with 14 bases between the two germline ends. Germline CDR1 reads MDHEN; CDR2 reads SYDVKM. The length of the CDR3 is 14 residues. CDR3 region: CASRLIRVPYEQYF. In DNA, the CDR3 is TGTGCCAGCAGACTCATCAGGGTTCCCTACGAGCAGTACTTC.

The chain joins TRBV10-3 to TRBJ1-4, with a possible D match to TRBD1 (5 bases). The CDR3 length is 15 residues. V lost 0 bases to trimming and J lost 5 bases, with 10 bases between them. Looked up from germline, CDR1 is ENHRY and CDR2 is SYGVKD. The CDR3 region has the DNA TGTGCCATCAGTGAGTCAACAGGCATAAATGAAAAACTGTTTTTT. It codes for CAISESTGINEKLFF.